The rows below give T cell receptor beta chains drawn from one sample of a study of T cell responses to AZD1222 COVID-19 vaccine. Clones were sequenced by immunoSEQ multiplex PCR, and TCRdb holds only the in-frame ones, with some missing. Of about 140,000 clones in the sample, 88% were seen once. Sequenced here: peripheral blood, sampled 28 days after the second AZD1222 dose. The origin of the receptors is an adult who received the AZD1222 COVID-19 vaccine. Each CDR3 is given with its conserved first and last residue. Fields, in order: V gene, D gene, CDR3 protein. The D gene is left open where the match is weak.

V gene: TRBV28
D gene: NA
CDR3 protein: CASSVSGAPALNYGYTF

V gene: TRBV10-3
D gene: NA
CDR3 protein: CASQWGTGELFF

V gene: TRBV5-1
D gene: NA
CDR3 protein: CASSGGGDSAEAFF

V gene: TRBV9
D gene: NA
CDR3 protein: CASSDGTNNEQFF

V gene: TRBV11-2
D gene: TRBD2
CDR3 protein: CASSRLADEQFF

V gene: TRBV24-1
D gene: NA
CDR3 protein: CATSAPDGAGDYGYTF

V gene: TRBV19
D gene: TRBD1
CDR3 protein: CASSIEGTANTEAFF

V gene: TRBV11-1
D gene: NA
CDR3 protein: CASSSSMGEKLFF

V gene: TRBV28
D gene: NA
CDR3 protein: CASTADRAYEQYF

V gene: TRBV7-6
D gene: TRBD2
CDR3 protein: CASSLVGTSGSYEQYF

V gene: TRBV30
D gene: TRBD2
CDR3 protein: CAWSVGAGGVKNIQYF

V gene: TRBV28
D gene: TRBD1
CDR3 protein: CASTKRQGGNEQFF

V gene: TRBV9
D gene: NA
CDR3 protein: CASAEGVYNEQFF

V gene: TRBV7-2
D gene: NA
CDR3 protein: CASSLSMMGFTEAFF

V gene: TRBV10-2
D gene: NA
CDR3 protein: CASEAGNNQPQHF

V gene: TRBV10-2
D gene: TRBD2
CDR3 protein: CASSQLAGLNNEQFF

V gene: TRBV4-2
D gene: NA
CDR3 protein: CASSPPPGPGELFF

V gene: TRBV28
D gene: TRBD2
CDR3 protein: CAAGTSGIANNGELFF

V gene: TRBV29-1
D gene: TRBD1
CDR3 protein: CSGGQGEAGELFF

V gene: TRBV4-2
D gene: TRBD2
CDR3 protein: CASSLTSELYNEQFF

V gene: TRBV5-1
D gene: NA
CDR3 protein: CASSLAGGSYEQYF

V gene: TRBV4-3
D gene: NA
CDR3 protein: CASSQVGREREQFF

V gene: TRBV5-6
D gene: NA
CDR3 protein: CASGTGGRTDTQYF

V gene: TRBV6-8
D gene: NA
CDR3 protein: CATVKDGNHRNTEAFF

V gene: TRBV6-5
D gene: NA
CDR3 protein: CASSTGSDTEAFF

V gene: TRBV7-9
D gene: NA
CDR3 protein: CASSLEWVKKSF